The clone carrying this TCR beta chain was counted ten times or more. The antigen is undetermined. Per germline, CDR1 LGHNA and CDR2 YSLEER. The CDR3 is 11 residues long. Trimming cost V 3 bases and J 6 bases, with 4 bases left between them. Unique molecular identifiers were used to barcode this TCRbeta library. Each CDR3 protein gets one entry after TCRdb re-called the PCR reads with MiXCR. Among 200,000 or so distinct CDR3 sequences listed, 6.3% were seen once. This entry belongs to a study of T-cell reconstitution after alpha-beta-depleted transplantation in children. Study observations and caveats: About two months after transplant, alpha-beta T cells reportedly came from several hundred expanded graft clones. Newly generated T cells supplied most T-cell counts and diversity one year post-transplant. Some patients showed high day-60 TCRbeta diversity, which derived from surviving recipient T cells and thymic progenitors.

This rearrangement joins TRBV4-3 to TRBJ2-3; D not resolved. Material: PBMCs, obtained before TCRalphabeta/CD19-depleted stem cell transplant. The clonotype originates from a girl under three years old with combined immunodeficiency, due to receive a stem cell transplant. For the CDR3, the DNA is TGCGCCAGCAGCCATGGCGATACGCAGTATTTT. Its protein is CASSHGDTQYF.